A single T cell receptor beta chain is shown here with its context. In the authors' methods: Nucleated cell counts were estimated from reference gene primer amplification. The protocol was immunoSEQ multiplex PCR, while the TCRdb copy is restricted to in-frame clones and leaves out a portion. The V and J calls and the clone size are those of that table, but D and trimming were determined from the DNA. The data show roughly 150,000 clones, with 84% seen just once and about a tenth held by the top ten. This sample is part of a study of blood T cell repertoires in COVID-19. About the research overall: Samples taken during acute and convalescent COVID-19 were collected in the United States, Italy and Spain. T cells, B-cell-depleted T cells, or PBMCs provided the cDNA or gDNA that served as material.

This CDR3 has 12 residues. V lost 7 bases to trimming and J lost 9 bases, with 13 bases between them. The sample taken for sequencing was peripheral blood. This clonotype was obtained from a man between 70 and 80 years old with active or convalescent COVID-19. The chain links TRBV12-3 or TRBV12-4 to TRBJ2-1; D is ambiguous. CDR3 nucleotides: TGTGCCAGCAACCAAGTTCCCGGTGAGCAGTTCTTC. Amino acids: CASNQVPGEQFF.